This T cell receptor (beta chain) was observed in a study of blood T cell repertoires in COVID-19. Study in general: Samples representing acute and convalescent COVID-19 were sourced from the United States, Italy and Spain.

CDR3 size: 16 residues. Germline-derived CDR1 and CDR2 are SGHTA and FQGTGA. Trimming took 1 base from V and 0 from J, leaving 11 bases between them. Original analysis: Amplified reference gene primers provided the basis for estimating nucleated cell counts. TCRdb's table, derived via immunoSEQ multiplex PCR, lists solely in-frame clones and lacks some. D and trimming were read from the DNA, whereas the V and J calls and clone size are those reported in that table. The table has 50,000 to 75,000 clones, 80% to 95% seen once; the top ten hold roughly 4.2%. The rearrangement uses TRBV7-3 and TRBJ2-3, with D hard to call. The receptor's source is a man between 45 and 60 years old with active COVID-19. What was sequenced was peripheral blood. The CDR3 DNA reads TGTGCCAGCAGCTTAAACCCCGCTACTAGCACAGATACGCAGTATTTT. Encoded protein: CASSLNPATSTDTQYF.